Below are 6 T cell receptor beta chains sequenced from a single sample in a study of blood T cell repertoires in COVID-19. Produced via immunoSEQ multiplex PCR; TCRdb's table is partial and in-frame only. In the table there are 43,000 or so clones, less than 90% of which are singletons. The specimen sequenced was peripheral blood. The receptors derive from a man in his 60s with active COVID-19.

The V gene is TRBV7-8, the J gene TRBJ2-2; D unresolved. This CDR3 spans 15 amino acids. Trimming pared 1 base from V and 2 bases from J, leaving 8 bases between. The germline gives CDR1 SGHVS, CDR2 FQNEAQ. This CDR3 is CASSLVVLNTGELFF. The DNA for the CDR3 is TGTGCCAGCAGCTTAGTGGTTCTAAACACCGGGGAGCTGTTTTTT.

V gene TRBV5-4 combines with J gene TRBJ2-3; D possibly corresponds to TRBD2 (5 bases). CDR3 size: 15 residues. CDR1 is SGHNT, CDR2 YYREEE, per germline (reference sequence). V gave up 2 bases and J gave up 4 bases, with 14 bases separating them. Here the CDR3 reads CASSFQAGGSDTQYF. CDR3 bases: TGTGCCAGCAGCTTCCAGGCGGGCGGGTCAGATACGCAGTATTTT.

The gene calls are TRBV19 and TRBJ1-2, with 9 bases aligning to TRBD1. CDR1 LNHDA and CDR2 SQIVND come from the germline V gene (reference sequence). This CDR3 region has 16 residues. With V trimmed by 5 bases and J by 6 bases, 13 bases remained unmatched. The CDR3 sequence is CASSSLGQGSLDGYTF. CDR3 nucleotide sequence: TGTGCCAGTAGTTCCCTGGGACAGGGATCCTTAGATGGCTACACCTTC.

In this sample, this clone turned up once. The chain recombines TRBV18 with TRBJ2-7, with D possibly matching TRBD2 (5 bases). Trimming took off 4 bases at V and 2 bases at J, with 12 bases between the two ends. CDR3 length: 14 residues. CDR1 is KGHSH and CDR2 is LQKENI in the germline V gene. The CDR3 sequence is CASSQAIGTYEQYF. The CDR3 DNA is TGTGCCAGCTCACAAGCTATCGGGACCTACGAGCAGTACTTC.

This chain joins TRBV6-5 and TRBJ2-3; D is possibly TRBD2 (5 bases). V was pared by 6 bases and J by 3 bases, with 13 bases between. Looked up from germline, CDR1 is MNHEY and CDR2 is SVGAGI. This CDR3 has 14 amino acids. This CDR3 reads CASRVASGTDTQYF. The CDR3 nucleotides read TGTGCCAGCAGAGTAGCGTCGGGAACAGATACGCAGTATTTT.

This chain links TRBV9 with TRBJ1-6; D gene ambiguous. The length of the CDR3 is 14 residues. The germline V gene encodes CDR1 SGDLS and CDR2 YYNGEE. The germline V and J ends were trimmed by 2 bases and 7 bases, with 10 bases remaining between them. The CDR3 DNA reads TGTGCCAGCAGCGTCGAGGCTCAGAATTCACCCCTCCACTTT. It is translated as CASSVEAQNSPLHF. Full variable domain (missing parts from reference TRBV9 and TRBJ1-6): DSGVTQTPKHLITATGQRVTLRCSPRSGDLSVYWYQQSLDQGLQFLIQYYNGEERAKGNILERFSAQQFPDLHSELNLSSLELGDSALYFCASSVEAQNSPLHFGNGTRLTVT.